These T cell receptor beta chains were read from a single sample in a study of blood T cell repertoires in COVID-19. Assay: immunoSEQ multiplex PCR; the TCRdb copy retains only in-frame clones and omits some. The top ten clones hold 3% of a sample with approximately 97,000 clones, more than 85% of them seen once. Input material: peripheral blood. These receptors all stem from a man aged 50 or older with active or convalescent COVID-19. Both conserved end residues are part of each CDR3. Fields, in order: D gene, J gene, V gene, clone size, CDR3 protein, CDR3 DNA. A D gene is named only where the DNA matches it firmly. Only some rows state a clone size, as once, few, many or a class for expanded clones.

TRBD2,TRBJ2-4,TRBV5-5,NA,CASSFLAGDSVAKNIQYF,TGTGCCAGCAGCTTCCTAGCGGGGGACAGCGTAGCCAAAAACATTCAGTACTTC
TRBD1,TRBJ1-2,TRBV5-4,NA,CASSLEGANYGYTF,TGTGCCAGCAGCTTGGAGGGGGCCAACTATGGCTACACCTTC
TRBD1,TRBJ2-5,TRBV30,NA,CAWSVQRGLQETQYF,TGTGCCTGGAGTGTACAGAGGGGGCTCCAAGAGACCCAGTACTTC
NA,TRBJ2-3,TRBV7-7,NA,CASSLAGGITDTQYF,TGTGCCAGCAGCTTAGCAGGGGGTATCACAGATACGCAGTATTTT
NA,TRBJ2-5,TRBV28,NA,CASSRPGSQETQYF,TGTGCCAGCAGCCGCCCGGGAAGCCAAGAGACCCAGTACTTC
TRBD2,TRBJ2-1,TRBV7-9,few,CASSLGTSGGYEQFF,TGTGCCAGCAGCTTAGGGACTAGCGGGGGCTATGAGCAGTTCTTC
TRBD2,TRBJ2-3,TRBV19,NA,CASSIAGGLGDTQYF,TGTGCCAGTAGTATAGCGGGGGGGCTTGGGGATACGCAGTATTTT
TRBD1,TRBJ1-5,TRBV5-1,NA,CASSLAPPGQGASQPQHF,TGCGCCAGCAGCTTGGCCCCTCCGGGACAGGGGGCAAGTCAGCCCCAGCATTTT
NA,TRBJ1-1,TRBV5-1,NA,CASSLGDTNTEAFF,TGCGCCAGCAGCTTGGGGGACACTAACACTGAAGCTTTCTTT
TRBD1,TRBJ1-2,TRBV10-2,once,CASSEVRGKGYTF,TGCGCCAGCAGTGAAGTCAGGGGGAAGGGCTACACCTTC
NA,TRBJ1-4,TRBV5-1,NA,CASSRSATATNEKLFF,TGCGCCAGCAGTCGGTCGGCGACAGCAACTAATGAAAAACTGTTTTTT
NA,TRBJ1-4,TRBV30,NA,CAWSVRGSGEKLFF,TGTGCCTGGAGTGTAAGAGGGAGTGGTGAAAAACTGTTTTTT
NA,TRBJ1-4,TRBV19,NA,CASSAGPSTTNEKLFF,TGTGCCAGTAGTGCGGGACCGTCTACAACTAATGAAAAACTGTTTTTT
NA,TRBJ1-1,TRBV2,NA,CASSTLQTEAFF,TGTGCCAGCAGTACTCTGCAAACTGAAGCTTTCTTT
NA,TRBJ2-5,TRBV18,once,CASSPPNSQETQYF,TGTGCCAGCTCACCACCTAACAGCCAAGAGACCCAGTACTTC
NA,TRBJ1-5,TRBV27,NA,CASSLVGRGYQPQHF,TGTGCCAGCAGTTTAGTAGGCAGGGGTTATCAGCCCCAGCATTTT
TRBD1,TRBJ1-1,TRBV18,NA,CASSATGGAEAFF,TGTGCCAGCTCAGCTACAGGGGGGGCTGAAGCTTTCTTT
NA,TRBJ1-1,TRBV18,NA,CASSPGGNTEAFF,TGTGCCAGCTCACCAGGCGGGAACACTGAAGCTTTCTTT
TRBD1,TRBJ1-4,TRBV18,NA,CASSPGTGNEKLFF,TGTGCCAGCTCACCAGGGACAGGGAATGAAAAACTGTTTTTT
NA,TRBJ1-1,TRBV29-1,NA,CSVEGQGGSEAFF,TGCAGCGTTGAAGGCCAGGGAGGGTCTGAAGCTTTCTTT
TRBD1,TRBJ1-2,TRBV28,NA,CASSSWQGASYGYTF,TGTGCCAGCAGTTCCTGGCAGGGGGCGTCCTATGGCTACACCTTC
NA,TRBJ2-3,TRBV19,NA,CASSTLLGLSPTDTQYF,TGTGCCAGTAGTACCCTTCTTGGACTGTCTCCCACAGATACGCAGTATTTT
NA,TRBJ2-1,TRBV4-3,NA,CASSQEGGESYNEQFF,TGCGCCAGCAGCCAAGAAGGCGGGGAATCCTACAATGAGCAGTTCTTC
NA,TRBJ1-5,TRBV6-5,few,CASRTGGEGGQPQHF,TGTGCCAGCAGGACTGGGGGGGAGGGGGGTCAGCCCCAGCATTTT
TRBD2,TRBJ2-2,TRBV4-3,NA,CASSQGASGGANTGELFF,TGCGCCAGCAGCCAAGGGGCGAGCGGGGGGGCGAACACCGGGGAGCTGTTTTTT
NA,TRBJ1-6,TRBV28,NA,CASSLTGGHNSPLHF,TGTGCCAGCAGTTTAACGGGCGGGCATAATTCACCCCTCCACTTT
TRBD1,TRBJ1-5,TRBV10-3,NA,CAINEHTGARQPQHF,TGTGCCATCAATGAACATACAGGGGCCAGACAGCCCCAGCATTTT
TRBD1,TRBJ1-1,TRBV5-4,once,CASRSDLSGGTEAFF,TGTGCCAGCAGATCGGACCTGTCAGGGGGTACTGAAGCTTTCTTT
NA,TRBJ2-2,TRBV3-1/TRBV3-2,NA,CASSQVLNTGELFF,TGTGCCAGCAGCCAAGTTCTGAACACCGGGGAGCTGTTTTTT
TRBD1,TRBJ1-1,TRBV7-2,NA,CASSPPSTGVVGTEAFF,TGTGCCAGCAGCCCCCCGTCGACAGGGGTGGTTGGCACTGAAGCTTTCTTT
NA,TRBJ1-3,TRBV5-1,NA,CASSLGGVNTIYF,TGCGCCAGCAGCTTAGGAGGGGTCAACACCATATATTTT
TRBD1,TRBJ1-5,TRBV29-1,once,CSVGDRGYDQPQHF,TGCAGCGTTGGGGACAGGGGGTACGATCAGCCCCAGCATTTT
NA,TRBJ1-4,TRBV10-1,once,CASSESPLDSAKLFF,TGCGCCAGCAGTGAGTCCCCTCTTGACAGCGCAAAACTGTTTTTT
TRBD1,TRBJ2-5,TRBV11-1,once,CASSLAGQGEETQYF,TGTGCCAGCAGCTTAGCTGGACAGGGAGAGGAGACCCAGTACTTC
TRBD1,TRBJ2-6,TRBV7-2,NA,CASSSLGQGFTGANVLTF,TGTGCCAGCAGCTCTCTGGGACAGGGATTTACTGGGGCCAACGTCCTGACTTTC
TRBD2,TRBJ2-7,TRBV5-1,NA,CASSLSRAGRDEQYF,TGCGCCAGCAGCTTGTCCCGGGCGGGGAGGGACGAGCAGTACTTC
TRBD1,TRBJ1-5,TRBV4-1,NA,CASSQGGQAAGPQHF,TGCGCCAGCAGCCAAGGGGGACAGGCGGCGGGGCCCCAGCATTTT
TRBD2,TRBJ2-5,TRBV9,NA,CASSPGTSARAAETQYF,TGTGCCAGCAGCCCAGGGACTAGCGCTAGGGCTGCAGAGACCCAGTACTTC
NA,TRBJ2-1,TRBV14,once,CASSQDPRANSQFF,TGTGCCAGCAGCCAAGATCCGCGGGCTAACTCTCAGTTCTTC
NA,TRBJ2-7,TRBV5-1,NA,CASSQDQGGVEQYF,TGCGCCAGCAGCCAAGACCAGGGGGGAGTCGAGCAGTACTTC
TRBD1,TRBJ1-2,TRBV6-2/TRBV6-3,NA,CASRPRRDRGGYTF,TGTGCCAGCAGGCCTCGCCGGGACAGGGGCGGCTACACCTTC